A selection of T cell receptor beta chains follows, all from one sample in a study of CD8 T cells in Susac syndrome. TCRdb itself ran the immunoSEQ multiplex PCR reads through MiXCR, one entry per CDR3 protein. Of 180,000 or so distinct CDR3 sequences in the sample, just under 95% were seen once. The source material was CD4+ T cells from PBMCs. The source of these receptors is a human donor in good health. Each CDR3 is given with its conserved first and last residue. D genes are given only for firm matches. Clone size is shown for a subset of rows, as once, few, many or a class of expanded clone.

J: TRBJ2-5
D: TRBD2
V: TRBV29-1
size: once
CDR3: CSVARRIGGETQYF
DNA: TGCAGCGTTGCCAGACGAATCGGGGGGGAGACCCAGTACTTC

J: TRBJ1-2
D: TRBD1
V: TRBV29-1
size: NA
CDR3: CSASGTAYGYTF
DNA: TGCAGCGCCTCTGGGACAGCCTATGGCTACACCTTC

J: TRBJ2-7
D: NA
V: TRBV9
size: NA
CDR3: CASNPVEGQGEQYF
DNA: TGTGCCAGCAACCCTGTGGAGGGCCAGGGGGAGCAGTACTTC

J: TRBJ2-2
D: NA
V: TRBV20-1
size: NA
CDR3: CSAREGSNTGELFF
DNA: TGCAGTGCTAGAGAGGGGTCGAACACCGGGGAGCTGTTTTTT

J: TRBJ1-5
D: NA
V: TRBV12-3/TRBV12-4
size: once
CDR3: CASSLTISQPQHF
DNA: TGTGCCAGCAGTTTAACTATCAGTCAGCCCCAGCATTTT

J: TRBJ1-5
D: NA
V: TRBV30
size: NA
CDR3: CAWSADTGQPQHF
DNA: TGTGCCTGGAGTGCAGACACGGGGCAGCCCCAGCATTTT

J: TRBJ2-1
D: TRBD2
V: TRBV7-9
size: NA
CDR3: CASRRSGDYNEQFF
DNA: TGTGCCAGCAGGCGGAGCGGGGATTACAATGAGCAGTTCTTC

J: TRBJ1-1
D: NA
V: TRBV19
size: NA
CDR3: CATDGGPYTEAFF
DNA: TGTGCCACCGATGGCGGGCCTTACACTGAAGCTTTCTTT

J: TRBJ1-3
D: NA
V: TRBV30
size: once
CDR3: CAWREGTNTIYF
DNA: TGTGCCTGGAGGGAGGGGACAAACACCATATATTTT

J: TRBJ2-3
D: TRBD2
V: TRBV3-1
size: NA
CDR3: CASSPASGKDTQYF
DNA: TGTGCCAGCAGCCCAGCTAGCGGGAAAGATACGCAGTATTTT

J: TRBJ2-3
D: TRBD2
V: TRBV4-3
size: NA
CDR3: CASSLAGRADTQYF
DNA: TGCGCCAGCAGCCTAGCGGGCCGGGCAGATACGCAGTATTTT

J: TRBJ1-5
D: NA
V: TRBV12-3/TRBV12-4
size: NA
CDR3: CASTSYSNQPQHF
DNA: TGTGCCAGCACGTCTTATAGCAATCAGCCCCAGCATTTT

J: TRBJ2-7
D: NA
V: TRBV12-3/TRBV12-4
size: NA
CDR3: CASSLAGGRAPQQYF
DNA: TGTGCCAGCAGTTTAGCGGGGGGACGGGCCCCCCAGCAGTACTTC

J: TRBJ2-1
D: NA
V: TRBV5-1
size: once
CDR3: CASSPGVVQDEQFF
DNA: TGCGCCAGCAGCCCGGGGGTAGTTCAGGATGAGCAGTTCTTC

J: TRBJ2-1
D: TRBD1
V: TRBV4-2
size: NA
CDR3: CASSQDWQGANEQFF
DNA: TGTGCCAGCAGCCAAGATTGGCAGGGGGCCAATGAGCAGTTCTTC

J: TRBJ2-5
D: NA
V: TRBV28
size: NA
CDR3: CASSLFGQAETQYF
DNA: TGTGCCAGCAGTTTATTTGGGCAGGCGGAGACCCAGTACTTC

J: TRBJ2-2
D: NA
V: TRBV20-1
size: NA
CDR3: CSARAGELFF
DNA: TGCAGTGCTAGAGCCGGGGAGCTGTTTTTT

J: TRBJ2-5
D: NA
V: TRBV14
size: NA
CDR3: CASSQGRRETQYF
DNA: TGTGCCAGCAGCCAAGGACGTCGGGAGACCCAGTACTTC

J: TRBJ2-3
D: TRBD1
V: TRBV7-6
size: NA
CDR3: CASSSGTGNTDTQYF
DNA: TGTGCCAGCAGCTCGGGGACAGGGAACACAGATACGCAGTATTTT

J: TRBJ2-4
D: NA
V: TRBV4-3
size: NA
CDR3: CASSQDKQGVAKNIQYF
DNA: TGCGCCAGCAGCCAAGATAAACAAGGGGTAGCCAAAAACATTCAGTACTTC

J: TRBJ2-1
D: TRBD2
V: TRBV13
size: NA
CDR3: CASGTSGTGEQFF
DNA: TGTGCCAGCGGGACTAGCGGGACTGGCGAGCAGTTCTTC

J: TRBJ2-7
D: TRBD1
V: TRBV7-2
size: NA
CDR3: CASSSDRVYEQYF
DNA: TGTGCCAGCAGCTCCGACAGGGTTTACGAGCAGTACTTC

J: TRBJ2-3
D: TRBD2
V: TRBV20-1
size: NA
CDR3: CRAKALAGYTDTQYF
DNA: TGCAGGGCAAAGGCCCTAGCGGGATACACAGATACGCAGTATTTT

J: TRBJ1-1
D: NA
V: TRBV5-6
size: once
CDR3: CASSSGPRPNTEAFF
DNA: TGTGCCAGCAGCTCGGGACCGAGACCGAACACTGAAGCTTTCTTT

J: TRBJ1-5
D: NA
V: TRBV20-1
size: NA
CDR3: CSASIPGASRNQPQHF
DNA: TGCAGTGCTAGTATCCCGGGAGCGTCTCGCAATCAGCCCCAGCATTTT

J: TRBJ2-3
D: TRBD2
V: TRBV15
size: NA
CDR3: CATRASGSGSGDTQYF
DNA: TGTGCCACCAGAGCGTCGGGAAGCGGGAGTGGAGATACGCAGTATTTT

J: TRBJ2-1
D: TRBD2
V: TRBV2
size: NA
CDR3: CASSDKREGRNEQFF
DNA: TGTGCCAGCAGCGACAAGCGGGAGGGCCGAAATGAGCAGTTCTTC

J: TRBJ2-1
D: NA
V: TRBV7-9
size: NA
CDR3: CASSLASDSEQFF
DNA: TGTGCCAGCAGCTTAGCTTCCGACAGTGAGCAGTTCTTC

J: TRBJ2-7
D: TRBD1
V: TRBV29-1
size: NA
CDR3: CSGLGQGAYEQYF
DNA: TGCAGCGGCTTAGGACAGGGAGCCTACGAGCAGTACTTC

J: TRBJ2-5
D: NA
V: TRBV5-1
size: NA
CDR3: CASSSTDEETQYF
DNA: TGCGCCAGCAGCTCGACAGATGAAGAGACCCAGTACTTC

J: TRBJ2-2
D: TRBD1
V: TRBV7-9
size: NA
CDR3: CAGTGTTGELFF
DNA: TGTGCCGGGACAGGGACCACCGGGGAGCTGTTTTTT

J: TRBJ2-3
D: NA
V: TRBV19
size: NA
CDR3: CASSYWGRTDTQYF
DNA: TGTGCCAGTAGCTATTGGGGGAGGACAGATACGCAGTATTTT

J: TRBJ1-2
D: NA
V: TRBV12-3/TRBV12-4
size: NA
CDR3: CASSRDRIERGYTF
DNA: TGTGCCAGCAGTCGAGACAGAATAGAGCGTGGCTACACCTTC

J: TRBJ2-3
D: NA
V: TRBV9
size: NA
CDR3: CASSASLEQLADTQYF
DNA: TGTGCCAGCAGCGCCTCACTAGAACAATTGGCAGATACGCAGTATTTT

J: TRBJ2-1
D: TRBD1
V: TRBV7-9
size: NA
CDR3: CASSQQGAQRNEQFF
DNA: TGTGCCAGCAGCCAACAGGGGGCGCAGCGGAATGAGCAGTTCTTC

J: TRBJ2-1
D: NA
V: TRBV15
size: once
CDR3: CATSSSLYNEQFF
DNA: TGTGCCACCAGCAGTTCTCTTTACAATGAGCAGTTCTTC

J: TRBJ2-7
D: NA
V: TRBV15
size: NA
CDR3: CATSRVGGEQYF
DNA: TGTGCCACCAGCAGAGTTGGTGGCGAGCAGTACTTC

J: TRBJ1-1
D: NA
V: TRBV30
size: NA
CDR3: CAWSLTTEAFF
DNA: TGTGCCTGGAGTCTCACGACTGAAGCTTTCTTT

J: TRBJ2-7
D: NA
V: TRBV7-9
size: NA
CDR3: CASSLGSKNEQYF
DNA: TGTGCCAGCAGCTTGGGCTCTAAGAACGAGCAGTACTTC

J: TRBJ2-3
D: NA
V: TRBV12-3/TRBV12-4
size: few
CDR3: CASRYTDTQYF
DNA: TGTGCCAGCAGGTACACAGATACGCAGTATTTT

J: TRBJ1-2
D: NA
V: TRBV6-5
size: NA
CDR3: CASSTRDGWGYTF
DNA: TGTGCCAGCAGCACCCGGGACGGATGGGGCTACACCTTC

J: TRBJ2-5
D: NA
V: TRBV5-1
size: NA
CDR3: CASSFGSPETQYF
DNA: TGCGCCAGCAGCTTCGGCTCCCCAGAGACCCAGTACTTC

J: TRBJ2-5
D: TRBD2
V: TRBV7-2
size: NA
CDR3: CASSSIAGVVQETQYF
DNA: TGTGCCAGCAGCTCCATAGCGGGAGTCGTCCAAGAGACCCAGTACTTC

J: TRBJ2-3
D: NA
V: TRBV11-2
size: NA
CDR3: CASSLYAETQYF
DNA: TGTGCCAGCAGCTTATATGCGGAGACGCAGTATTTT

J: TRBJ2-1
D: TRBD2
V: TRBV20-1
size: NA
CDR3: CSAGRSVGTNYNEQFF
DNA: TGCAGTGCGGGGAGGTCTGTGGGGACTAACTACAATGAGCAGTTCTTC

J: TRBJ2-5
D: NA
V: TRBV5-1
size: NA
CDR3: CASRLNQETQYF
DNA: TGCGCCAGCAGACTGAACCAAGAGACCCAGTACTTC

J: TRBJ2-1
D: TRBD2
V: TRBV29-1
size: NA
CDR3: CSGGTRSYNEQFF
DNA: TGCAGCGGCGGGACTAGGTCCTACAATGAGCAGTTCTTC

J: TRBJ1-4
D: NA
V: TRBV29-1
size: NA
CDR3: CSVALEVFATNEKLFF
DNA: TGCAGCGTCGCTTTGGAAGTATTCGCAACTAATGAAAAACTGTTTTTT

J: TRBJ2-2
D: TRBD2
V: TRBV5-4
size: NA
CDR3: CASSLAGGRNTGELFF
DNA: TGTGCCAGCAGCCTCGCGGGAGGGAGGAACACCGGGGAGCTGTTTTTT

J: TRBJ1-2
D: NA
V: TRBV18
size: once
CDR3: CASSPPGTSFYGYTF
DNA: TGTGCCAGCTCACCACCGGGTACTTCCTTTTATGGCTACACCTTC

J: TRBJ1-1
D: NA
V: TRBV20-1
size: NA
CDR3: CSASVPSNTEAFF
DNA: TGCAGTGCTAGTGTCCCCTCGAACACTGAAGCTTTCTTT

J: TRBJ1-2
D: TRBD1
V: TRBV29-1
size: NA
CDR3: CSVDRTGYNYGYTF
DNA: TGCAGCGTTGATAGGACAGGGTATAACTATGGCTACACCTTC

J: TRBJ1-2
D: TRBD1
V: TRBV30
size: NA
CDR3: CGAQQGQYGYTF
DNA: TGTGGGGCCCAACAGGGACAGTATGGCTACACCTTC